This T cell receptor (beta chain) stems from a study of molecular identifiers for immune sequencing clone quantification. Study context: Replicates partitioned RNA from about 20,000 or 100,000 naive CD8 cells into five parts, sequencing four.

General observations from the study: Underestimated sizes of highly expanded clones could result from identical TCR molecules that share a barcode. Clones of above 20 RNA copies carried over 98% of effector molecules; in naive cells they carried under 1%.

V was cut by 5 bases and J by 0 bases, with 14 bases left in between. The germline CDR1 and CDR2 sequences are MDHEN and SYDVKM. This CDR3 is 15 amino acids long. Library preparation followed earlier protocols using designated TCR primers. TCRdb reprocessed the PCR reads via MiXCR and lists one record per CDR3 protein. The sample comprises some 88,000 distinct CDR3 sequences, roughly a fifth of which are singletons, and more than 0.85% rests with the top ten. This clonotype was counted many times. Its matching antigen is unknown. The J gene is TRBJ2-7, the V gene TRBV28, with a tentative D call TRBD2 (6 bases). Sequencing was done on a sample of naive CD8+ T cells from blood, with Jurkat cell RNA spiked in. Subset: FACS-sorted CD8+CD4-CCR7+CD45RA+ naive T cells. This receptor was identified in a human donor in good health. Some libraries in this study had Jurkat cell RNA spiked in. In DNA, the CDR3 is TGTGCCAGCAGTCAAAGCGGGTCGAGCTCCTACGAGCAGTACTTC. Translated, it gives CASSQSGSSSYEQYF.